The rows below give T cell receptor beta chains drawn from one sample of a study of CD4 T cells in relation to SARS-CoV-2 and coronaviruses. Method: immunoSEQ multiplex PCR; TCRdb's copy keeps in-frame clones and lacks some. The sample contains about 59,000 clones, 70% to 90% of which appear only once. Specimen: memory CD4+ T cells from PBMCs. Receptors were obtained from a human donor in good health. Both conserved end residues are part of each CDR3. The order of the fields is J gene, V gene, D gene, clone size, CDR3 DNA, CDR3 protein. The D gene is left open where the match is weak. The listing skips clone size in some rows; elsewhere it reads once, few, many or a size class.

J: TRBJ2-7; V: TRBV30; D: TRBD1; size: once; DNA: TGTGCCTGGAGTTTAACCGGGACAGGGGGCGAGCAGTACTTC; CDR3: CAWSLTGTGGEQYF
J: TRBJ1-1; V: TRBV6-1; D: TRBD1; size: once; DNA: TGTGCCAGCAGTGAAGAGGGGGCACAGGGGGGAAACACTGAAGCTTTCTTT; CDR3: CASSEEGAQGGNTEAFF
J: TRBJ1-1; V: TRBV10-1; D: .; size: .; DNA: TGCGCCAGCAACGTGCGACGTACTGGGGAAGCTTTCTTT; CDR3: CASNVRRTGEAFF
J: TRBJ2-3; V: TRBV7-2; D: .; size: .; DNA: TGTGCCAGCAGCCGCATCTCCACCGGCGCGGGCACAGATACGCAGTATTTT; CDR3: CASSRISTGAGTDTQYF
J: TRBJ1-2; V: TRBV7-2; D: .; size: once; DNA: TGTGCCAGCAGCTACCCCCGCAACTATGGCTACACCTTC; CDR3: CASSYPRNYGYTF
J: TRBJ2-7; V: TRBV4-2; D: .; size: .; DNA: TGTGCCAGCAGCCAAGATATTCGGCTCGGAAGGGCCGCCGGCGAGCAGTACTTC; CDR3: CASSQDIRLGRAAGEQYF
J: TRBJ2-5; V: TRBV5-1; D: TRBD2; size: once; DNA: TGCGCCAGCACTCTCCAGACTAGCGGGAGCGCTCGGGGAATTGAGACCCAGTACTTC; CDR3: CASTLQTSGSARGIETQYF
J: TRBJ1-6; V: TRBV2; D: TRBD1; size: .; DNA: TGTGCCAGCATACGGACAGGGGGCCTCCTGGGATCACCCCTCCACTTT; CDR3: CASIRTGGLLGSPLHF
J: TRBJ2-7; V: TRBV12-3/TRBV12-4; D: .; size: .; DNA: TGTGCCAGCAGTTTAATTGGGATTCTCGAGCAGTACTTC; CDR3: CASSLIGILEQYF
J: TRBJ1-4; V: TRBV3-1/TRBV3-2; D: TRBD1; size: once; DNA: TGTGCCAGCAGCCCGTTTTGGACAGGGGGCTCTCGGGAAAAACTGTTTTTT; CDR3: CASSPFWTGGSREKLFF
J: TRBJ1-3; V: TRBV7-8; D: TRBD1; size: .; DNA: TGTGCCAGCAGTCAACGGACAGGGTCATCTGGAAACACCATATATTTT; CDR3: CASSQRTGSSGNTIYF
J: TRBJ2-2; V: TRBV2; D: .; size: .; DNA: TGTGCCAGCGCTTACAAGTCGAACACCGGGGAGCTGTTTTTT; CDR3: CASAYKSNTGELFF
J: TRBJ2-5; V: TRBV7-3; D: TRBD1; size: .; DNA: TGTGCCAGCAGCTTAAGGGGTTGGGACAGGCTAGACTTC; CDR3: CASSLRGWDRLDF
J: TRBJ2-1; V: TRBV5-1; D: .; size: .; DNA: TGCGCCAGCAGCCCACCGGACCGGGGCTCGTTCAATGAGCAGTTCTTC; CDR3: CASSPPDRGSFNEQFF
J: TRBJ2-7; V: TRBV29-1; D: .; size: .; DNA: TGCAGCGTGCGCCTACAGGGTTACGAGCAGTACTTC; CDR3: CSVRLQGYEQYF
J: TRBJ2-2; V: TRBV5-6; D: TRBD2; size: .; DNA: TGTGCCAGCAGCTTGGCCGGACTAGCGGCGAACACCGGGGAGCTGTTTTTT; CDR3: CASSLAGLAANTGELFF
J: TRBJ2-5; V: TRBV28; D: TRBD2; size: once; DNA: TGTGCCAGCAGTCTGCCCCGACGGGGGGGAGAGACCCAGTACTTC; CDR3: CASSLPRRGGETQYF
J: TRBJ2-3; V: TRBV27; D: .; size: .; DNA: TGTGCCAGCAGTTTTGGGCGGGGCACAGATACGCAGTATTTT; CDR3: CASSFGRGTDTQYF
J: TRBJ2-3; V: TRBV12-5; D: .; size: .; DNA: TGTGCTAGTGGTTTTACAGGGACGGAACTAGCAGTAGATACAGATACGCAGTATTTT; CDR3: CASGFTGTELAVDTDTQYF
J: TRBJ2-7; V: TRBV7-8; D: TRBD2; size: .; DNA: TGTGCCAGCAGCCGGTTACTAGCGGGAGAGACCTACGAGCAGTACTTC; CDR3: CASSRLLAGETYEQYF
J: TRBJ2-2; V: TRBV5-1; D: TRBD1; size: few; DNA: TGCGCCAGCAGGACAGGGGGCGAGAGCACCGGGGAGCTGTTTTTT; CDR3: CASRTGGESTGELFF
J: TRBJ2-3; V: TRBV28; D: .; size: .; DNA: TGTGCCAGCAGTTTTGGCCGGGGAAAGTATTTT; CDR3: CASSFGRGKYF
J: TRBJ2-3; V: TRBV27; D: .; size: .; DNA: TGTGCCAGCATCAGACTCAGCGGGACAAGCACAGATACGCAGTATTTT; CDR3: CASIRLSGTSTDTQYF
J: TRBJ2-2; V: TRBV3-1/TRBV3-2; D: TRBD2; size: .; DNA: TGTGCCAGCAGCCGCCCGGGACTAGCGGGAGAGCAAAACACCGGGGAGCTGTTTTTT; CDR3: CASSRPGLAGEQNTGELFF
J: TRBJ2-7; V: TRBV27; D: TRBD1; size: few; DNA: TGTGCCAGCACAGCCAGCTTGGGACAGGGGTACTACGAGCAGTACTTC; CDR3: CASTASLGQGYYEQYF
J: TRBJ2-1; V: TRBV3-1/TRBV3-2; D: TRBD2; size: few; DNA: TGTGCCAGCAGTCCTAGCGGGAGTTCTCTTCAGCAGTTCTTC; CDR3: CASSPSGSSLQQFF
J: TRBJ2-2; V: TRBV18; D: TRBD2; size: few; DNA: TGTGCCAGCTCACCCGCATCCGGGACTAGCGGGAGCACCGGGGAGCTGTTTTTT; CDR3: CASSPASGTSGSTGELFF
J: TRBJ1-2; V: TRBV3-1/TRBV3-2; D: .; size: .; DNA: TGTGCCAGCAGCCAAGTGGGAGGGCGGGGCTATGGCTACACCTTC; CDR3: CASSQVGGRGYGYTF
J: TRBJ2-3; V: TRBV5-1; D: .; size: .; DNA: TGCGCCAGCAGCTTGGGGGCTAGTGAAACAGATACGCAGTATTTT; CDR3: CASSLGASETDTQYF
J: TRBJ2-7; V: TRBV10-1; D: TRBD2; size: few; DNA: TGCGCCAGCCCGGCCGGGACTAGCGGGAGGGCGAACTACGAGCAGTACTTC; CDR3: CASPAGTSGRANYEQYF
J: TRBJ2-6; V: TRBV2; D: TRBD2; size: .; DNA: TGTGCCAGCAGTCGGACTAGCGGGAGCTCTGGGGCCAACGTCCTGACTTTC; CDR3: CASSRTSGSSGANVLTF
J: TRBJ2-1; V: TRBV15; D: TRBD1; size: .; DNA: TGTGCCACCAGCCTCCGGACAGGCTCCTACAATGAGCAGTTCTTC; CDR3: CATSLRTGSYNEQFF
J: TRBJ1-6; V: TRBV4-1; D: .; size: .; DNA: TGCGCCAGCAGCCAAGACAAGACGAGGGACGGGAATAATTCACCCCTCCACTTT; CDR3: CASSQDKTRDGNNSPLHF
J: TRBJ2-6; V: TRBV7-3; D: .; size: .; DNA: TGTGCCAGCAGCCCACAGAGCTCTGGGGCCAACGTCCTGACTTTC; CDR3: CASSPQSSGANVLTF
J: TRBJ2-1; V: TRBV9; D: TRBD2; size: .; DNA: TGTGCCAGCAGCGTAGATCTAGCGGGAGGCCATGAGCAGTTCTTC; CDR3: CASSVDLAGGHEQFF
J: TRBJ1-5; V: TRBV6-1; D: .; size: .; DNA: TGTGCCAGCAGTGACCTTGCCCCCCAGCCCCAGCATTTT; CDR3: CASSDLAPQPQHF
J: TRBJ2-4; V: TRBV9; D: TRBD1; size: .; DNA: TGTGCCAGCACCCCAGGACAGGGTCGGGCCAAAAACATTCAGTACTTC; CDR3: CASTPGQGRAKNIQYF
J: TRBJ2-2; V: TRBV10-3; D: .; size: once; DNA: TGTGCCATCAGTGAGTCGCCAGCCATGAACACCGGGGAGCTGTTTTTT; CDR3: CAISESPAMNTGELFF
J: TRBJ2-3; V: TRBV5-1; D: TRBD2; size: .; DNA: TGCGCCAGTAGAAGCGGGAACGCAGATACGCAGTATTTT; CDR3: CASRSGNADTQYF
J: TRBJ1-5; V: TRBV27; D: .; size: few; DNA: TGTGCCAGCAGTCCCAGATTCAATCAGCCCCAGCATTTT; CDR3: CASSPRFNQPQHF
J: TRBJ1-5; V: TRBV28; D: .; size: .; DNA: TGTGCCAGCATAGCAGGGAGTATAACCAATCAGCCCCAGCATTTT; CDR3: CASIAGSITNQPQHF
J: TRBJ2-7; V: TRBV7-2; D: TRBD2; size: .; DNA: TGTGCCAGCAGTTCGGGAGGGCCCCCCTACGAGCAGTACTTC; CDR3: CASSSGGPPYEQYF
J: TRBJ1-5; V: TRBV28; D: .; size: .; DNA: TGTGCCAGCAGTTTACGGGACGCCCTCAATCAGCCCCAGCATTTT; CDR3: CASSLRDALNQPQHF
J: TRBJ2-1; V: TRBV29-1; D: .; size: once; DNA: TGCAGCGTCCACCGGAGTAATGAGCAGTTCTTC; CDR3: CSVHRSNEQFF
J: TRBJ1-2; V: TRBV20-1; D: .; size: .; DNA: TGCAGTGCTAGTGTCAGGGGTACCTATGGCTACACCTTC; CDR3: CSASVRGTYGYTF
J: TRBJ1-5; V: TRBV7-5; D: .; size: .; DNA: TGTGTCAGAAGCTTAGACCTGAAAGGGGGGACAGGGGGCGTGAGTCAGCCCCAGCATTTT; CDR3: CVRSLDLKGGTGGVSQPQHF
J: TRBJ2-5; V: TRBV15; D: TRBD2; size: .; DNA: TGTGCCACCAGCAGAGCTGGGACTATCCAACAAGAGACCCAGTACTTC; CDR3: CATSRAGTIQQETQYF
J: TRBJ2-7; V: TRBV20-1; D: .; size: few; DNA: TGCAGTGCTAGTCAGGGTTACTCCTACGAGCAGTACTTC; CDR3: CSASQGYSYEQYF
J: TRBJ2-3; V: TRBV27; D: .; size: .; DNA: TGTGCCAGCAGGCGGACGGGTAGCACAGATACGCAGTATTTT; CDR3: CASRRTGSTDTQYF
J: TRBJ1-4; V: TRBV6-1; D: .; size: once; DNA: TGTGCCAGCAGTGGCAGGACAGCTCAACTAAATGAAAAACTGTTTTTT; CDR3: CASSGRTAQLNEKLFF
J: TRBJ2-3; V: TRBV18; D: .; size: .; DNA: TGTGCCAGCTCACTCGCCCTAGCAGGGGGGACAGATACGCAGTATTTT; CDR3: CASSLALAGGTDTQYF
J: TRBJ2-3; V: TRBV28; D: TRBD1; size: .; DNA: TGTGCCAGCAGCTCTACGGGGGACAGGGGGCCGGATACGCAGTATTTT; CDR3: CASSSTGDRGPDTQYF
J: TRBJ2-7; V: TRBV18; D: .; size: .; DNA: TGTGCCAGCTCACCAACCCTCGGACGTACGGCCGAGCAGTACTTC; CDR3: CASSPTLGRTAEQYF
J: TRBJ2-4; V: TRBV3-1/TRBV3-2; D: TRBD2; size: .; DNA: TGTGCCAGCAGCCAAGGGGGGGGTCTCAAAGCCAAAAACATTCAGTACTTC; CDR3: CASSQGGGLKAKNIQYF
J: TRBJ1-5; V: TRBV19; D: .; size: .; DNA: TGTGCCAGTAGTATGGGACGGAGTATCAATCAGCCCCAGCATTTT; CDR3: CASSMGRSINQPQHF
J: TRBJ1-5; V: TRBV6-5; D: .; size: .; DNA: TGTGCCAGCACTGGGACAAAGGCGGATCAGCCCCAGCATTTT; CDR3: CASTGTKADQPQHF
J: TRBJ2-3; V: TRBV6-6; D: TRBD2; size: few; DNA: TGTGCCAGCAACGGACTAGAGTTT; CDR3: CASNGLEF
J: TRBJ2-2; V: TRBV7-9; D: .; size: .; DNA: TGTGCCAGCAGCCCCCTGCGGGGAGGCGGGGAGCTGTTTTTT; CDR3: CASSPLRGGGELFF
J: TRBJ2-7; V: TRBV28; D: TRBD1; size: .; DNA: TGTGCCAGCAACTACAGGGGAGAGCAGTACTTC; CDR3: CASNYRGEQYF